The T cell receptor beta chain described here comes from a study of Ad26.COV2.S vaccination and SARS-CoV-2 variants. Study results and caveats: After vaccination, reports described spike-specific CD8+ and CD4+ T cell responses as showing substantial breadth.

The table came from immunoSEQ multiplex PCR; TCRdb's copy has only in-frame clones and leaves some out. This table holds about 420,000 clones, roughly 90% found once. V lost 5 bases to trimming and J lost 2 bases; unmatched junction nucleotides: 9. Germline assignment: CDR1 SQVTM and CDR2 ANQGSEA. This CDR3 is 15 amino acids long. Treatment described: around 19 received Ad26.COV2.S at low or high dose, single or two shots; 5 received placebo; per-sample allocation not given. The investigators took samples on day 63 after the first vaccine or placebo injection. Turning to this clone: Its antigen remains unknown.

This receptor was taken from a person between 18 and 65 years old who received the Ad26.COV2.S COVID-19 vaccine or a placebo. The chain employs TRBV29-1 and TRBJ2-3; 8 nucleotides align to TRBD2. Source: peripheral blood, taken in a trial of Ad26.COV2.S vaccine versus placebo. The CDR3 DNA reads TGCAGCGTTACGGGCCCGGGGGGGTTCACAGATACGCAGTATTTT. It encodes CSVTGPGGFTDTQYF.